Listed here are 10 T cell receptor beta chains from one sample, sequenced in a study of vaccination and CD4 T cells after COVID-19. These TCRs are of unknown antigen specificity. Sequencing of the DNA from cultured CD4+ T cells was carried out with the Oncomine TCR Beta short-read assay. TCRdb re-analysed the PCR reads in MiXCR, keeping a single row per CDR3 protein. The profile shows roughly 8,400 distinct CDR3 sequences, approximately 64% of them singletons. As to treatment: approximately nine-day PBMC culture with coronavirus spike peptide pools or control peptides (ViraFEST assay). The specimen comprised cultured CD4+ T cells from blood, sampled after SARS-CoV-2 vaccination. The receptors stem from a human donor with COVID-19.

The genes are TRBV27 and TRBJ1-5; no clear D gene. V was shortened by 2 bases and J by 2 bases, with 13 bases between the two germline ends. This CDR3 region has 16 residues. Germline loops: CDR1 MNHEY, CDR2 SMNVEV (reference sequence). The DNA of the CDR3 is TGTGCCAGCAGTTTAATTTCGGGGATCGGCAATCAGCCCCAGCATTTT. Its translation is CASSLISGIGNQPQHF.

The chain employs TRBV12-3 or TRBV12-4 and TRBJ1-5; no clear D gene. The V end was cut by 6 bases, the J end by 2 bases, with 14 bases between. CDR3 length: 15 residues. The CDR3 coding sequence is TGTGCCAGCAGGGCCCGGGCGCAGGGCAATCAGCCCCAGCATTTT. It yields the protein CASRARAQGNQPQHF.

The J gene is TRBJ2-1, the V gene TRBV29-1; D gene ambiguous. V gave up 6 bases and J gave up 7 bases, with 10 bases separating them. Germline CDR1 and CDR2: SQVTM and ANQGSEA. The CDR3 consists of 11 residues. CDR3 residues: CSVALGNEQFF. The CDR3 DNA sequence: TGCAGCGTCGCCCTAGGGAATGAGCAGTTCTTC.

The chain uses TRBV28 and TRBJ2-7, with TRBD2 identical over 15 bases. V was clipped by 9 bases and J by 1 base; unmatched bases: 10. The CDR3 is 17 residues long. Germline-derived CDR1 and CDR2 are MDHEN and SYDVKM. CDR3 region: CASTQGTSGGPSYEQYF. DNA of the CDR3: TGTGCCAGTACCCAAGGGACTAGCGGGGGGCCATCCTACGAGCAGTACTTC.

The count of this clonotype is one. The chain has TRBV28 and TRBJ1-2, with 7 bases aligning to TRBD1. CDR1 and CDR2 from the germline V gene are MDHEN and SYDVKM. Trimming took 6 bases from V and 4 from J; bases not matched to a gene: 5. There are 13 residues in the CDR3. This chain's CDR3 is CASRGQSIYGYTF. CDR3 sequence (DNA): TGTGCCAGCAGGGGACAGTCGATCTATGGCTACACCTTC.

This sequence joins TRBV7-2 and TRBJ2-3; 7 bases are shared with TRBD2. V lost 6 bases to trimming and J lost 2 bases; unmatched junction nucleotides: 23. There are 20 residues in the CDR3. The germline V gene has CDR1 SGHTA and CDR2 FQGNSA. The CDR3 DNA reads TGTGCCAGCAGTCGTACACCAGAACTAGGCGGGGGAAGGTACACAGATACGCAGTATTTT. This encodes CASSRTPELGGGRYTDTQYF.

This clonotype was seen once. The V and J genes are TRBV12-3 or TRBV12-4 and TRBJ1-2; D is undetermined. V dropped 2 bases and J dropped 8 bases, with 12 bases sitting between them. The CDR3 runs 13 residues. CDR3 DNA: TGTGCCAGCAGTTTATTTTCTGCGGTAGGCTACACCTTC. Its translation is CASSLFSAVGYTF.

V usage is TRBV27 and J usage is TRBJ2-2; D is unresolved. CDR3 length: 12 residues. Trimming took 8 bases from V and 7 from J, leaving 11 bases between them. CDR1 is MNHEY, CDR2 SMNVEV, per germline (reference sequence). The chain's CDR3 is CASSLLSGELFF. Written as DNA, the CDR3 is TGTGCCAGCTCCCTTCTAAGCGGGGAGCTGTTTTTT.

This clonotype has only a few counts. The CDR3 here is CSAPDRNGATEAFF. The CDR3 DNA is TGCAGTGCACCCGACAGGAACGGGGCCACTGAAGCTTTCTTT. This chain connects TRBV20-1 to TRBJ1-1; tentative D call: TRBD1 (6 bases). The length of the CDR3 is 14 residues. Looked up from germline, CDR1 is DFQATT and CDR2 is SNEGSKA (reference sequence). The germline V and J ends were trimmed by 6 bases and 4 bases, with 18 bases remaining between them.

As DNA, the CDR3 is TGCAGCGTTGAGGAACTCTCTGGGGCCAACGTCCTGACTTTC. Residues: CSVEELSGANVLTF. The chain recombines TRBV29-1 with TRBJ2-6, with D hard to call. The V end lost 3 bases, the J end lost 0 bases, and 6 bases lay between the germline ends. Germline values: CDR1 SQVTM, CDR2 ANQGSEA. The CDR3 covers 14 residues.